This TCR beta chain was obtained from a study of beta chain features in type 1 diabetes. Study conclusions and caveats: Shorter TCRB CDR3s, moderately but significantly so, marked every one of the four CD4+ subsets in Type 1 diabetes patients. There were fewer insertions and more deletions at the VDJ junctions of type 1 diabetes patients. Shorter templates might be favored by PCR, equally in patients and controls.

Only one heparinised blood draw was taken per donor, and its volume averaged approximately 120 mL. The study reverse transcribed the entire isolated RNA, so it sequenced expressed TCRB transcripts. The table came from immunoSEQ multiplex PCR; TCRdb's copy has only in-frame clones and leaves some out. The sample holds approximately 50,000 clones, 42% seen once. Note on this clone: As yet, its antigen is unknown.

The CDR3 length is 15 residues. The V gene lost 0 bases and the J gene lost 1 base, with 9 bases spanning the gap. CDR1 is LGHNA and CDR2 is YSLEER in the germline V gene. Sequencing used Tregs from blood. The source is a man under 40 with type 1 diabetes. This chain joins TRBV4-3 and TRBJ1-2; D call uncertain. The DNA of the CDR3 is TGCGCCAGCAGCCAAGATCGAGAGTTTAACTATGGCTACACCTTC. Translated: CASSQDREFNYGYTF.